This TCR beta chain was recovered during a study of shared T cell receptors in the human thymus. The germline CDR1 and CDR2 sequences are MNHNS and SASEGT. CDR3 length: 13 residues. Trimming shortened V by 7 bases and J by 0 bases, and 9 bases separated the two germline ends. This clone was observed a few times. Profiling relied on immunoSEQ multiplex PCR, and the TCRdb table lists in-frame clones only, not all of them. The sample yields about 400,000 clones, more than 85% seen once. The specimen was thymocytes. The sequence derives from a human donor. The chain couples TRBV6-1 to TRBJ1-2; D is ambiguous. CDR3 DNA sequence: TGTGCCAGCACCCCGAAGCCTAACTATGGCTACACCTTC. Protein product: CASTPKPNYGYTF.